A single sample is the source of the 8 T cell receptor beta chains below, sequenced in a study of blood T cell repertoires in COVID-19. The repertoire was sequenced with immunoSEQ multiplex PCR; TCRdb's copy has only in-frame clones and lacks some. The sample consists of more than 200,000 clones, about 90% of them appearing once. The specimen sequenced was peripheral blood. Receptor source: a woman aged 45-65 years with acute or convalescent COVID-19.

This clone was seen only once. CDR3 loop: CASSFSTSGRRSYNEQFF. Here the CDR3 DNA reads TGTGCCAGCAGTTTCTCTACTAGCGGGAGGAGGTCCTACAATGAGCAGTTCTTC. The chain carries TRBV28 and TRBJ2-1; 12 bases align to TRBD2. Germline lookup yields CDR1 MDHEN and CDR2 SYDVKM. The CDR3 consists of 18 residues. Trimming at V came to 3 bases and at J to 1 base, leaving 7 bases not matched to a gene.

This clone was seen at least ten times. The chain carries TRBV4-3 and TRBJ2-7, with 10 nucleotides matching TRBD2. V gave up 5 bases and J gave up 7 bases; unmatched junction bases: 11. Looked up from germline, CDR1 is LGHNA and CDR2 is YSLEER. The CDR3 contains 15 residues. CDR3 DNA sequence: TGCGCCAGCAGCTGGAGCACTAGCGGGGTCTGGGAGCAGTACTTC. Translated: CASSWSTSGVWEQYF.

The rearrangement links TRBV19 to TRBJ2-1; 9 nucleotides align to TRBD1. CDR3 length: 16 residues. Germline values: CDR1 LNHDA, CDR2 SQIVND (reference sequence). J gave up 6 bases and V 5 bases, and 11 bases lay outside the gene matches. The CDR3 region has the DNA TGTGCCAGTAGTCCGCGGACAGGGGAGTTGATCAATGAGCAGTTCTTC. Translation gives CASSPRTGELINEQFF.

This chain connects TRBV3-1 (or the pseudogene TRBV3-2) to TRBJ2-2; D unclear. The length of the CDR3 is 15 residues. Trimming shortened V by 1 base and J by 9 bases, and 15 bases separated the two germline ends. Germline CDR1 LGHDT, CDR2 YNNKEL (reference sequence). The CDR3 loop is CASSQGLPEARELFF. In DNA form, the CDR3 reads TGTGCCAGCAGCCAAGGTCTCCCAGAGGCCAGGGAGCTGTTTTTT.

The CDR3 sequence is CAIKGAGGNYGYTF. The DNA of the CDR3 is TGTGCCATTAAGGGAGCAGGGGGCAACTATGGCTACACCTTC. V and J are TRBV2 and TRBJ1-2, with TRBD1 matching over 8 bases. Germline loops: CDR1 SNHLY, CDR2 FYNNEI. This CDR3 spans 14 amino acids. With V trimmed by 10 bases and J by 2 bases, 9 bases remained unmatched.

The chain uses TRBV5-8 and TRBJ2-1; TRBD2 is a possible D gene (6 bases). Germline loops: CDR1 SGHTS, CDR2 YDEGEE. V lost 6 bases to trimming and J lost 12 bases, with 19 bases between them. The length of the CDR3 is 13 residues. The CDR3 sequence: CASTPTEKGGQFF. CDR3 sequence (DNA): TGTGCCAGCACCCCCACGGAAAAGGGAGGGCAGTTCTTC.

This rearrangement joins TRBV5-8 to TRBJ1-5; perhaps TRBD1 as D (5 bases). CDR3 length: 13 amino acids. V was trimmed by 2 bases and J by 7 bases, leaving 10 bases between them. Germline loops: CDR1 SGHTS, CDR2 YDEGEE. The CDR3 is CASSFGGNQPQHF. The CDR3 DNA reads TGTGCCAGCAGCTTCGGGGGAAACCAGCCCCAGCATTTT.

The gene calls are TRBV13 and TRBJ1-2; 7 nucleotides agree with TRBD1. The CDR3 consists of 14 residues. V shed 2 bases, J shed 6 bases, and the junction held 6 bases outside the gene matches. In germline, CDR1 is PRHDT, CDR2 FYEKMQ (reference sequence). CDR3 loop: CASSLNRGTDGYTF. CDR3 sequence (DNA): TGTGCCAGCAGCTTAAACAGGGGTACTGATGGCTACACCTTC.